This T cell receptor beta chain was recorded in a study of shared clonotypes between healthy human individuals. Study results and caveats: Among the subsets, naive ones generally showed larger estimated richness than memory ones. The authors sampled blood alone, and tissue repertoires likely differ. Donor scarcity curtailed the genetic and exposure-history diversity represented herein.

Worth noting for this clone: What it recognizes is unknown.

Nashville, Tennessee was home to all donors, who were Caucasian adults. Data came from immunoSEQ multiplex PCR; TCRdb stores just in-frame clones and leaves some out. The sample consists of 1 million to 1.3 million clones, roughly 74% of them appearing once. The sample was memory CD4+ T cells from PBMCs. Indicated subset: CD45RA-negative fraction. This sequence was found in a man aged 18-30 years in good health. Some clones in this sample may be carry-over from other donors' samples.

CDR3 in amino acids: CAIKGGRVETQYF. CDR3 nucleotides: TGTGCCATCAAAGGGGGCAGGGTTGAGACCCAGTACTTC. The chain has TRBV10-3 and TRBJ2-5; 7 bases align to TRBD1. The CDR3 sequence is 13 residues long. The J segment lost 5 bases and the V segment lost 7 bases, leaving 7 bases of the junction unmatched. Germline lookup yields CDR1 ENHRY and CDR2 SYGVKD.